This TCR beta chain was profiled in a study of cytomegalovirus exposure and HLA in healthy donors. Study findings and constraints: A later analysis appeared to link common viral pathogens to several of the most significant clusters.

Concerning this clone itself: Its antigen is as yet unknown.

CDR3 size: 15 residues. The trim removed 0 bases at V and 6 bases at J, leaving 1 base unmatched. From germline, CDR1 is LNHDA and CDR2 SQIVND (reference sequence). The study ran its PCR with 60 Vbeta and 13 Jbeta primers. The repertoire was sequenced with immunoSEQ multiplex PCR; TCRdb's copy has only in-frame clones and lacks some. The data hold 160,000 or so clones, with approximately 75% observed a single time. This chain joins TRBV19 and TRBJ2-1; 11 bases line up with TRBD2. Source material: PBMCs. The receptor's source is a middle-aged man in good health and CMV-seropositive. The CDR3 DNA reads TGTGCCAGTAGTATAGATAGCGGGGGGGTCAATGAGCAGTTCTTC. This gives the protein CASSIDSGGVNEQFF.